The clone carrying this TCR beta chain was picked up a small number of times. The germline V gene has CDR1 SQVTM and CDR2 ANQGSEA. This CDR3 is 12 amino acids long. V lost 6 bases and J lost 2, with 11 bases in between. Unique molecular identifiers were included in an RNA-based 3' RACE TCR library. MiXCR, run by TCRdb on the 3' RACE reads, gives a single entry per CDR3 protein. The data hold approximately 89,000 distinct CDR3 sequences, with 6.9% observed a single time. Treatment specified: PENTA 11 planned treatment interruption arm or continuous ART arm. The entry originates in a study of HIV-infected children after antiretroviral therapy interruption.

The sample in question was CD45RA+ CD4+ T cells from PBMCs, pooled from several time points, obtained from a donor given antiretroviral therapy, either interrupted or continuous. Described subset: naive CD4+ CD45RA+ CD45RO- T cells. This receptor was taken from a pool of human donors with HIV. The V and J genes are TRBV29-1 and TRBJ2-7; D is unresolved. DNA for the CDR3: TGCAGCGTCGGAAGGTCTCCCTACGAGCAGTACTTC. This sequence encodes CSVGRSPYEQYF.